This entry lists 10 T cell receptor beta chains sequenced from one sample in a study of blood T cell repertoires in COVID-19. Some clones are missing from TCRdb's copy, which holds only in-frame ones; the method was immunoSEQ multiplex PCR. Found here are 60,000 to 70,000 clones, roughly 87% of them singletons; the top ten hold 2.5% to 3%. Sequenced input: peripheral blood. The receptors derive from a man older than 75 with acute or convalescent COVID-19.

The chain carries TRBV19 and TRBJ1-1; 10 bases align to TRBD1. Germline V gene sequence: CDR1 LNHDA, CDR2 SQIVND (reference sequence). The CDR3 runs to 17 residues. The V segment lost 3 bases and the J segment 0 bases; nucleotides outside the gene matches: 7. CDR3 sequence (DNA): TGTGCCAGTAGTATCGGTCCCGGGACAGGGGTGAACACTGAAGCTTTCTTT. Its translation is CASSIGPGTGVNTEAFF.

The CDR3 reads CACNQRVAGNTEAFF. The CDR3 DNA sequence: TGTGCCTGTAATCAGAGGGTGGCAGGGAACACTGAAGCTTTCTTT. The chain employs TRBV30 and TRBJ1-1; D remains unclear. Germline CDR1 is GTSNPN and CDR2 is SVGIG (reference sequence). The CDR3 spans 15 residues. V was trimmed by 6 bases and J by 1 base, leaving 18 bases between them. Full variable domain (remainder filled in from reference TRBV30 and TRBJ1-1): SQTIHQWPATLVQPVGSPLSLECTVEGTSNPNLYWYRQAAGRGLQLLFYSVGIGQISSEVPQNLSASRPQDRQFILSSKKLLLSDSGFYLCACNQRVAGNTEAFFGQGTRLTVV.

The chain joins TRBV7-2 to TRBJ1-1; perhaps TRBD1 as D (6 bases). This CDR3 has 14 amino acids. The V and J ends lost 5 bases and 7 bases respectively, with 17 bases between them. Germline V gene data show CDR1 as SGHTA and CDR2 as FQGNSA. This chain's CDR3 is CASSLLGGGIEAFF. The CDR3 DNA is TGTGCCAGCAGCCTCCTAGGGGGTGGCATTGAAGCTTTCTTT.

This clone came up a few times. The CDR3 nucleotides are TGTGCCAGCAGACGGGGACTGCTCTCCTACGAGCAGTACTTC. Its translation is CASRRGLLSYEQYF. The chain couples TRBV13 to TRBJ2-7; tentative D call: TRBD2 (6 bases). In germline, CDR1 is PRHDT, CDR2 FYEKMQ (reference sequence). The V and J ends lost 6 bases and 0 bases respectively, with 12 bases between them. This CDR3 spans 14 amino acids. Filled out from reference TRBV13 and TRBJ2-7, the complete variable domain reads AAGVIQSPRHLIKEKRETATLKCYPIPRHDTVYWYQQGPGQDPQFLISFYEKMQSDKGSIPDRFSAQQFSDYHSELNMSSLELGDSALYFCASRRGLLSYEQYFGPGTRLTVT.

This chain uses TRBV27 with TRBJ2-2, with 7 bases that match TRBD2. With V trimmed by 2 bases and J by 4 bases, 4 bases remained unmatched. CDR3 length: 15 residues. Germline loops: CDR1 MNHEY, CDR2 SMNVEV (reference sequence). CDR3 coding DNA: TGTGCCAGCAGTTTAGGTGGGAGGGGCACCGGGGAGCTGTTTTTT. Its translation is CASSLGGRGTGELFF.

Only a few counts were recorded for this clone. This chain connects TRBV19 to TRBJ1-4; 9 bases align to TRBD1. V lost 4 bases, J lost 8 bases, and 5 bases stayed unmatched. CDR3 size: 14 residues. The V gene's germline CDR1 is LNHDA and CDR2 SQIVND (reference sequence). CDR3 DNA: TGTGCCAGTAGTACAACCGGGACAGGGGAAAAACTGTTTTTT. This codes for CASSTTGTGEKLFF.

The CDR3 bases are TGTGCCAGCAGCACCCGGGGAGGTGGACTAAATGGCTACACCTTC. Translated, it gives CASSTRGGGLNGYTF. V gene TRBV11-2 combines with J gene TRBJ1-2; D call uncertain. This CDR3 is 15 amino acids long. Trimming removed 5 bases at V and 6 bases at J, with 19 bases between. Germline V gives CDR1 SGHAT, CDR2 FQNNGV.

The DNA of the CDR3 is TGTGCCAGCAGCCCCCTAGCGGGAGCGAAGGGGACCCAGTACTTC. It codes for CASSPLAGAKGTQYF. The gene calls are TRBV7-9 and TRBJ2-5; 10 bases align to TRBD2. Germline-derived CDR1 and CDR2 are SEHNR and FQNEAQ (reference sequence). The CDR3 is 15 residues long. V lost 5 bases, J lost 7 bases, and 10 bases stayed unmatched.

The chain joins TRBV7-2 to TRBJ2-7; the D gene is possibly TRBD2 (7 bases). The CDR3 loop spans 18 amino acids. With 5 bases removed from V and 6 bases from J, the gap between germline ends came to 29 bases. Per the germline V gene, CDR1 is SGHTA and CDR2 is FQGNSA. The CDR3 DNA reads as TGTGCCAGCAGCCCCCTCGGGTCAAGGGGGGGCGTCCAGTCCGAGCAGTACTTC. It specifies CASSPLGSRGGVQSEQYF.

The chain links TRBV6-6 to TRBJ2-7; weak D call: TRBD2 (7 bases). CDR3 length equals 16 residues. Germline V gene sequence: CDR1 MNHNY, CDR2 SVGAGI (reference sequence). Between the trimmed V and J ends, which lost 0 bases and 5 bases, there was a span of 17 bases. The CDR3 DNA reads TGTGCCAGCAGTTACTCCGAGGGGGAGGGCAGGAACGAGCAGTACTTC. Protein: CASSYSEGEGRNEQYF.